Presented here are 11 T cell receptor beta chains from one specimen sequenced in a study of cytomegalovirus exposure and HLA in healthy donors. PCR employed 60 Vbeta and 13 Jbeta primers. The table came from immunoSEQ multiplex PCR; TCRdb's copy has only in-frame clones and leaves some out. The repertoire holds around 70,000 clones, with around 73% as singletons. The source material was PBMCs. Receptor source: a woman in her thirties or forties in good health and CMV-seropositive.

In its sample, this clone was seen a few times. The rearrangement joins TRBV5-3 to TRBJ2-3, with TRBD1 as a possible D gene (6 bases). TRBV5-3 is filed as an ORF, its function uncertain. Deletions cut 1 base from V and 1 base from J, with 16 bases between. This CDR3 comprises 17 residues. The CDR3 region is CARSLTGTFSCTDTQYF. The DNA of the CDR3 is TGTGCCAGAAGCTTGACCGGGACATTTAGTTGCACAGATACGCAGTATTTT.

The chain recombines TRBV5-5 with TRBJ1-1, with 8 nucleotides matching TRBD1. From germline, CDR1 is SGHKS and CDR2 YYEKEE (reference sequence). The CDR3 loop spans 17 amino acids. V gave up 4 bases and J gave up 2 bases; unmatched junction bases: 13. The CDR3 DNA sequence: TGTGCCAGCAGCCCCCCTCGGACAGGGATGTTAAACACTGAAGCTTTCTTT. Residues: CASSPPRTGMLNTEAFF.

This clone turned up a few times. J is TRBJ2-2 and V is TRBV2, with TRBD2 as a possible D gene (5 bases). This CDR3 is 14 amino acids long. V was trimmed by 2 bases and J by 4 bases, leaving 8 bases between them. From germline, CDR1 is SNHLY and CDR2 FYNNEI. As DNA, the CDR3 is TGTGCCAGCAGTGAATTGGCGGGCACCGGGGAGCTGTTTTTT. Protein product: CASSELAGTGELFF.

The V and J genes are TRBV19 and TRBJ2-3; D possibly corresponds to TRBD1 (5 bases). CDR1 and CDR2 from the germline V gene are LNHDA and SQIVND (reference sequence). The CDR3 contains 15 residues. Trimming cost V 1 base and J 1 base, with 9 bases left between them. CDR3 DNA: TGTGCCAGTAGTATAGTCCAGGGTGGCACAGATACGCAGTATTTT. Translated, it gives CASSIVQGGTDTQYF. Based on the CDR3 plus reference TRBV19 and TRBJ2-3, the full variable domain is DGGITQSPKYLFRKEGQNVTLSCEQNLNHDAMYWYRQDPGQGLRLIYYSQIVNDFQKGDIAEGYSVSREKKESFPLTVTSAQKNPTAFYLCASSIVQGGTDTQYFGPGTRLTVL.

This clone has only one observation. V gene TRBV2 combines with J gene TRBJ2-5; 8 nucleotides match TRBD1. CDR3 length: 13 residues. V gave up 4 bases and J gave up 5 bases; unmatched junction bases: 3. Looked up from germline, CDR1 is SNHLY and CDR2 is FYNNEI. The CDR3 spells CASSGTGRETQYF. The CDR3 DNA follows: TGTGCCAGCAGTGGGACAGGGAGGGAGACCCAGTACTTC.

The CDR3 protein is CASSLVVSSYNEQFF. The CDR3 DNA reads as TGCGCCAGCAGCTTGGTAGTGAGCTCCTACAATGAGCAGTTCTTC. The V gene is TRBV5-1, the J gene TRBJ2-1; D is undetermined. With 0 bases removed from V and 0 bases from J, the gap between germline ends came to 7 bases. CDR1 is SGHRS and CDR2 is YFSETQ in the germline V gene. CDR3 size: 15 residues.

The genes are TRBV28 and TRBJ1-5; 10 bases line up with TRBD1. The CDR3 is made up of 17 amino acids. Losses at the gene ends were 5 bases for V and 6 bases for J; bases not matched to a gene: 13. CDR1 and CDR2 from the germline V gene are MDHEN and SYDVKM. CDR3 DNA: TGTGCCAGCAGTCAGGCACAGAGACAGGGGGCGGGTCAGCCCCAGCATTTT. Translation: CASSQAQRQGAGQPQHF.

This clone was counted a few times. The DNA for the CDR3 is TGTGCCAGCAGTTCCAGGGGTTCTGAAAAACTGTTTTTT. Amino acids: CASSSRGSEKLFF. This chain uses TRBV6-6 with TRBJ1-4; D is perhaps TRBD1 (6 bases). V was pared by 4 bases and J by 7 bases, with 10 bases between. CDR3 length: 13 residues. The germline gives CDR1 MNHNY, CDR2 SVGAGI (reference sequence).

In nucleotides, the CDR3 is TGTGCCAGCAGCATTGGACAGGAGAACACTGAAGCTTTCTTT. This sequence encodes CASSIGQENTEAFF. The gene calls are TRBV7-6 and TRBJ1-1; TRBD1 agrees at 7 bases. The CDR3 runs to 14 residues. Losses at the gene ends were 5 bases for V and 1 base for J; bases not matched to a gene: 4. The germline CDR1 and CDR2 sequences are SGHVS and FNYEAQ.

This chain links TRBV18 with TRBJ2-7; maybe TRBD2 (5 bases). The germline V and J ends were trimmed by 0 bases and 5 bases, with 8 bases remaining between them. CDR1 and CDR2 (germline): KGHSH, LQKENI. This CDR3 has 13 residues. This chain's CDR3 is CASSPPARDEQYF. CDR3 DNA sequence: TGTGCCAGCTCACCACCCGCGAGGGACGAGCAGTACTTC. The whole variable domain, remainder taken from reference TRBV18 and TRBJ2-7, is NAGVMQNPRHLVRRRGQEARLRCSPMKGHSHVYWYRQLPEEGLKFMVYLQKENIIDESGMPKERFSAEFPKEGPSILRIQQVVRGDSAAYFCASSPPARDEQYFGPGTRLTVT.

The chain couples TRBV5-5 to TRBJ2-1; D might be TRBD1 (6 bases). Germline values: CDR1 SGHKS, CDR2 YYEKEE (reference sequence). Trimming left V 4 bases short and J 4 bases short, with 9 bases between. The CDR3 has 13 residues. The CDR3 nucleotides are TGTGCCAGCAGCCCAGGGACATACAATGAGCAGTTCTTC. This translates into CASSPGTYNEQFF.